This TCR beta chain was sequenced for a study of blood T cell repertoires in COVID-19. The wider study: Samples representing acute and convalescent COVID-19 were sourced from the United States, Italy and Spain. T cells, B-cell-depleted T cells, or PBMCs provided the cDNA or gDNA that served as material.

The V gene end was trimmed by 6 bases and the J gene end by 4 bases; junction bases not matched to a gene: 5. This CDR3 has 13 residues. Per the germline V gene, CDR1 is MNHEY and CDR2 is SMNVEV (reference sequence). Original processing methods: Counts of nucleated cells, estimated from reference gene primer amplification, were obtained. Assay used: immunoSEQ multiplex PCR; TCRdb lists only in-frame clones, some missing. V and J calls and clone size come straight from that table; D and trimming were deduced from the DNA. This sample has around 130,000 clones, with 90% found just once. Sample: peripheral blood. V is TRBV27 and J is TRBJ1-1, with TRBD1 identical over 7 bases. The clonotype was recovered from a man in his fifties or sixties with active COVID-19. This chain's CDR3 is CASRLQGGTEAFF. CDR3 bases: TGTGCCAGCAGACTTCAGGGGGGCACTGAAGCTTTCTTT.